This T cell receptor beta chain was retrieved from a study of blood T cell repertoires in COVID-19. As for the study in general: Acute-phase and convalescent COVID-19 samples originated in the United States, Italy and Spain. The analysed material was cDNA or gDNA that came from T cells, B-cell-depleted T cells, or PBMCs.

The protocol was immunoSEQ multiplex PCR, while the TCRdb copy is restricted to in-frame clones and leaves out a portion. The sample shows over 50,000 clones, 88% of them seen only once. V lost 4 bases and J lost 11; bases outside the gene matches: 12. This CDR3 has 14 amino acids. Germline CDR1 SGHDT, CDR2 YYEEEE. The source material was peripheral blood. This receptor was identified in a man aged 50-60 years with active COVID-19. This chain connects TRBV5-6 to TRBJ1-1; 9 nucleotides agree with TRBD1. CDR3 in DNA: TGTGCCAGCAGCACCGACAGGGGGGTGATTCGGGCTTTCTTT. Protein: CASSTDRGVIRAFF. The full variable domain, with the rest looked up from reference TRBV5-6 and TRBJ1-1, is DAGVTQSPTHLIKTRGQQVTLRCSPKSGHDTVSWYQQALGQGPQFIFQYYEEEERQRGNFPDRFSGHQFPNYSSELNVNALLLGDSALYLCASSTDRGVIRAFFGQGTRLTVV.